This TCR beta chain was sequenced for a study of radiotherapy plus CTLA-4 blockade in lung cancer. Study-wide points: Radiotherapy plus ipilimumab was followed by expansion in blood of tumor-derived TCR clones.

Turning to this clone: What it binds is unknown.

Generated by immunoSEQ multiplex PCR, the TCRdb table keeps only in-frame clones and is missing some. The data hold 85,000 to 95,000 clones, with roughly 80% observed a single time. The sequence was collected from a human donor with non-small cell lung cancer that progressed on radiotherapy plus ipilimumab. The source material was peripheral blood, sampled from a patient treated with radiotherapy plus ipilimumab.

CDR3 sequence: CASSSKGTIFEAFF. As DNA, the CDR3 is TGTGCCAGCAGCTCGAAGGGGACAATTTTTGAAGCTTTCTTT. This chain joins TRBV7-6 and TRBJ1-1; the D gene is possibly TRBD1 (6 bases). Germline V gene data show CDR1 as SGHVS and CDR2 as FNYEAQ. This CDR3 contains 14 residues. Trimming cost V 4 bases and J 7 bases, with 16 bases left between them.